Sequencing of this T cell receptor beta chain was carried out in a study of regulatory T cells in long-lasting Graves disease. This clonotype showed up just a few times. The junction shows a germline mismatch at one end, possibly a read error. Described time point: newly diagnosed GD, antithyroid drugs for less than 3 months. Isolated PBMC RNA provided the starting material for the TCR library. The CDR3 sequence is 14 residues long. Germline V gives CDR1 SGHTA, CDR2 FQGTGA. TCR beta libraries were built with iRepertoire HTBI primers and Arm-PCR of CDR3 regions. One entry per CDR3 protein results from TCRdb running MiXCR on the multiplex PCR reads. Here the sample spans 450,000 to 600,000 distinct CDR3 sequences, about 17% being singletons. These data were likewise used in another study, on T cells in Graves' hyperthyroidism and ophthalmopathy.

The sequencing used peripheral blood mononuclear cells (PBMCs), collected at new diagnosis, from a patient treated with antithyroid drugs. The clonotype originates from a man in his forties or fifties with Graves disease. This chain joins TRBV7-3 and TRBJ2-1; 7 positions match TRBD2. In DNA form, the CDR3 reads TGTGCCAGCAGCCGACTAGCAGATAACAATGAGCAGTCCTTC. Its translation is CASSRLADNNEQSF. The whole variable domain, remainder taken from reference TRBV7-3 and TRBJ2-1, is GAGVSQTPSNKVTEKGKYVELRCDPISGHTALYWYRQSLGQGPEFLIYFQGTGAADDSGLPNDRFFAVRPEGSVSTLKIQRTERGDSAVYLCASSRLADNNEQSFGPGTRLTVL.